This T cell receptor beta chain was sequenced during a study of blood T cell repertoires in COVID-19. The authors' processing: Reference gene primers were amplified, and this amplification served to estimate nucleated cell counts. This table comes from immunoSEQ multiplex PCR, and its TCRdb copy is limited to in-frame clones, with some not included. V and J calls plus clone size are reproduced from that table; the DNA served to infer D and trimming. The repertoire holds over 80,000 clones, with 88% as singletons. V lost 4 bases to trimming and J lost 4 bases, with 7 bases between them. The CDR3 has 12 amino acids. CDR1 KGHDR and CDR2 SFDVKD come from the germline V gene. This clone was observed a few times.

V is TRBV24-1 and J is TRBJ2-7; D perhaps matches TRBD2 (5 bases). This clonotype originated in a man aged 65 to 85 with acute or convalescent COVID-19. The sequenced material came from peripheral blood. CDR3 protein: CATSEAGYEQYF. The CDR3 coding sequence is TGTGCCACCAGTGAGGCGGGTTACGAGCAGTACTTC.